This entry lists 13 T cell receptor beta chains sequenced from one sample in a study of blood T cell repertoires in COVID-19. TCRdb's table, derived via immunoSEQ multiplex PCR, lists solely in-frame clones and lacks some. The data hold some 150,000 clones, with 70% to 90% observed a single time. Specimen: peripheral blood. These receptors were collected from a human donor in a cohort sampled during active COVID-19.

The CDR3 DNA is TGCAGCGTGACCCCACAGGGTAGAACTGAAGCTTTCTTT. Translation gives CSVTPQGRTEAFF. The rearrangement uses TRBV29-1 and TRBJ1-1, with a tentative D call TRBD1 (6 bases). V shed 6 bases and J shed 5 bases, with 16 bases lying between them. Germline CDR1 SQVTM, CDR2 ANQGSEA. This CDR3 comprises 13 residues.

CDR3 protein: CASSLGPPANTQYF. CDR3 nucleotide sequence: TGTGCCAGCAGTTTAGGTCCCCCAGCGAATACGCAGTATTTT. The chain recombines TRBV27 with TRBJ2-3; D unresolved. CDR1 and CDR2 (germline): MNHEY, SMNVEV (reference sequence). V was trimmed by 2 bases and J by 7 bases, leaving 13 bases between them. CDR3 length: 14 amino acids.

The chain is built from TRBV5-6 and TRBJ2-7; D is possibly TRBD1 (5 bases). CDR1 and CDR2 (germline): SGHDT, YYEEEE. V shed 3 bases and J shed 0 bases, with 13 bases lying between them. The CDR3 sequence is 15 residues long. DNA for the CDR3: TGTGCCAGCAGCTCCAGGGTGCGAAGCTCCTACGAGCAGTACTTC. It codes for CASSSRVRSSYEQYF.

A few counts support this clone. The V gene is TRBV2, the J gene TRBJ1-6; D is unresolved. The CDR3 is 13 residues long. Germline values: CDR1 SNHLY, CDR2 FYNNEI. Trimming took 2 bases from V and 7 from J, leaving 6 bases between them. CDR3 residues: CASSEQKNSPLHF. DNA for the CDR3: TGTGCCAGCAGTGAACAGAAAAATTCACCCCTCCACTTT.

The V call is TRBV19, the J call TRBJ1-2; D ambiguous. V dropped 1 base and J dropped 1 base, with 10 bases sitting between them. Germline V CDR1 and CDR2: LNHDA, SQIVND (reference sequence). The CDR3 has 15 amino acids. CDR3 bases: TGTGCCAGTAGTATAGGCGGCATGGGTAACTATGGCTACACCTTC. It specifies CASSIGGMGNYGYTF.

J is TRBJ2-7 and V is TRBV7-9; 9 bases are shared with TRBD2. The junction had 5 bases not matched to a gene; V was cut back by 2 bases and J by 3 bases. The germline V gene has CDR1 SEHNR and CDR2 FQNEAQ (reference sequence). This CDR3 region has 15 residues. CDR3 residues: CASSLNAGGHYEQYF. The CDR3 DNA follows: TGTGCCAGCAGCTTAAACGCGGGGGGGCACTACGAGCAGTACTTC.

The chain recombines TRBV6-5 with TRBJ2-2; possible D gene TRBD1, 6 bases. The V gene lost 2 bases and the J gene lost 7 bases, with 11 bases spanning the gap. The CDR3 consists of 14 residues. Germline CDR1 MNHEY, CDR2 SVGAGI. The CDR3 bases are TGTGCCAGCAGTTACGTCTCAGGGGACGGGGAGCTGTTTTTT. Its translation: CASSYVSGDGELFF.

This chain connects TRBV7-9 to TRBJ2-1, with 7 bases matching TRBD1. V gave up 4 bases and J gave up 3 bases; unmatched junction bases: 6. The V gene's germline CDR1 is SEHNR and CDR2 FQNEAQ (reference sequence). The CDR3 has 15 amino acids. CDR3: CASSSNRGNYNEQFF. Written as DNA, the CDR3 is TGTGCCAGCAGCTCAAACAGGGGTAACTACAATGAGCAGTTCTTC.

The rearrangement uses TRBV3-1 (or the pseudogene TRBV3-2) and TRBJ1-5; D gene unclear. CDR1 and CDR2 (germline): LGHDT, YNNKEL (reference sequence). The CDR3 length is 14 residues. Trimming left V 1 base short and J 2 bases short, with 6 bases between. The CDR3 sequence: CASSQGSGNQPQHF. The CDR3 region has the DNA TGTGCCAGCAGCCAAGGGAGTGGCAATCAGCCCCAGCATTTT.

The J gene is TRBJ2-1, the V gene TRBV7-9; 7 nucleotides match TRBD2. The germline V gene encodes CDR1 SEHNR and CDR2 FQNEAQ (reference sequence). The CDR3 has 14 residues. The junction had 6 bases not matched to a gene; V was cut back by 1 base and J by 9 bases. CDR3 nucleotides: TGTGCCAGCAGCTTAGGGACTAGTATGACTGAGCAGTTCTTC. It codes for CASSLGTSMTEQFF.

The rearrangement uses TRBV5-1 and TRBJ2-2, with 10 positions matching TRBD1. CDR1 and CDR2 from the germline V gene are SGHRS and YFSETQ. The CDR3 is 15 amino acids. The trim removed 4 bases at V and 7 bases at J, leaving 7 bases unmatched. The CDR3 DNA sequence: TGCGCCAGCAGCCAGGACAGGGGGTTCGGCGGGGAGCTGTTTTTT. It encodes CASSQDRGFGGELFF.

The rearrangement uses TRBV2 and TRBJ2-1; 8 bases agree with TRBD2. CDR1 is SNHLY and CDR2 is FYNNEI in the germline V gene. The junction had 12 bases not matched to a gene; V was cut back by 10 bases and J by 7 bases. The CDR3 length is 14 residues. The CDR3 DNA sequence: TGTGCCACCGAAGCGGGAGTCGGCCTAAATGAGCAGTTCTTC. Amino acid sequence: CATEAGVGLNEQFF.

The V and J genes are TRBV29-1 and TRBJ2-7; 7 bases match TRBD1. Germline V lookup: CDR1 SQVTM, CDR2 ANQGSEA. CDR3 length equals 14 residues. The trim removed 3 bases at V and 3 bases at J, leaving 8 bases unmatched. CDR3 sequence: CSVEFLRDSYEQYF. CDR3 in DNA: TGCAGCGTTGAGTTTCTAAGGGACAGCTACGAGCAGTACTTC.